Detailed here is one T cell receptor beta chain. Its specific antigen is unknown. Base qualities are not provided; no much larger clone lies one nucleotide away. This sample stems from a study of blood T cells in healthy people across ages (dated by TCRdb to the mid-2010s). With respect to the entire study: In model experiments, roughly one uniquely barcoded TCR beta cDNA molecule per two T cells was captured by template switching. Age-related changes in TCR beta repertoire diversity were measured in the study by deep sequencing normalized with unique cDNA molecular identifiers. Donors were grouped into four age groups: young (average roughly 15 years), middle-aged (roughly 40), aged (around 66) and long-lived (around 82). To avoid experimental bias, donors of different ages were distributed randomly across sequencing lanes. Two additional independent replicas of 1 million unique cDNA reads from the same blood draw were analyzed for two donors (one aged 18 to 30 and one aged 80 or older). Beyond this particular receptor, the publication reports: Conclusive comparison of naive and antigen-experienced compartments was prevented by the profiling of bulk unsorted PBMCs. The CMV infection status of donors was not known, potentially confounding age-related changes in expanded clonotypes. Compared with the aged group, the long-lived group had more naive CD4+ T cells, fewer expanded clones and increased TCR diversity, suggesting age selection. Estimates of total diversity from one million sequenced T cells were regarded as lower bounds and underestimates. Observed TCR beta diversity per million T cells fell roughly linearly with age, and a significant reduction was already apparent by age approximately 41. A strong correlation was found between observed TCR beta diversity and the percentage of naive T cells measured by flow cytometry.

Systemically healthy Caucasian individuals from Russia, some 40 in total and aged about 6 to 95 years, were included as donors. Each donor gave 8 to 10 milliliters of peripheral blood, drawn into EDTA-treated Vacutainer tubes. PBMCs were isolated by Ficoll-Paque density-gradient centrifugation, with at least 6.5 million obtained per sample. Total RNA was extracted from PBMCs with Trizol reagent, with at least 6 micrograms obtained per sample. For every donor, flow cytometry on a PBMC aliquot measured the percentage of naive CD45RAhigh/CD27high T cells. Libraries were prepared through 5' RACE. For sequencing, an Illumina HiSeq 2500 was employed. A second PCR of about 7 to 12 cycles was performed with a sample-barcoded 5' primer and a J-beta primer mix. A template-switch 5' adaptor carrying 12 random nucleotides introduced a unique molecular identifier onto each TCR beta cDNA molecule. At least 2.5 million CDR3-containing paired-end reads were obtained from each sample. First-strand cDNA synthesis was performed from all RNA using the Mint cDNA synthesis kit, with priming by a TRBC-specific oligonucleotide. Following uracil-DNA glycosylase treatment, all cDNA underwent a first 18-cycle PCR with the universal primers M1SS and BC2_uni_R. The study's own analysis went as follows. For normalization, 1 million high-quality reads were randomly selected from each sample, with every read carrying a distinct molecular identifier. Reads sharing molecular identifiers were discarded rather than binned into consensus sequences. CDR3 identification, clonotype clustering and error correction used MiTCR with a Q25 quality threshold and the strictest error-elimination algorithm. A nonparametric unseen species model with Euler transformation was used to estimate lower-bound total TCR beta diversity. The public reads were reanalyzed by TCRdb: fastp trimming at Q25, MiXCR alignment, in-frame beta chains only. Under each unique CDR3 protein, matching rows form one entry showing the most common genes and DNA. These V and J calls derive from TCRdb rather than the authors' analysis. This sample has over 600,000 distinct CDR3 sequences in its table, and 35% to 60% of those were observed once. The ten largest clones capture about a sixth of the sample.

Sequencing was performed on blood. The clonotype was recovered from a man older than 75 in good health.

The sequenced DNA is TGCAGCGTTGAGGGGACAGGGGCACGGAATGAGCAGTTCTTC. Its coded protein is CSVEGTGARNEQFF. The chain employs TRBV29-1 and TRBJ2-1; a stretch of 10 junction bases matches TRBD1. From a lookup of the germline V gene, CDR1 and CDR2 are SQVTM and ANQGSEA. The germline V end is reduced by 3 bases and the J end by 7 bases; junction bases left unmatched: 6. The CDR3 has 14 amino acids, counting the end cysteine and phenylalanine. Only CDR3 DNA remains: 42 bases, in frame from the first base.